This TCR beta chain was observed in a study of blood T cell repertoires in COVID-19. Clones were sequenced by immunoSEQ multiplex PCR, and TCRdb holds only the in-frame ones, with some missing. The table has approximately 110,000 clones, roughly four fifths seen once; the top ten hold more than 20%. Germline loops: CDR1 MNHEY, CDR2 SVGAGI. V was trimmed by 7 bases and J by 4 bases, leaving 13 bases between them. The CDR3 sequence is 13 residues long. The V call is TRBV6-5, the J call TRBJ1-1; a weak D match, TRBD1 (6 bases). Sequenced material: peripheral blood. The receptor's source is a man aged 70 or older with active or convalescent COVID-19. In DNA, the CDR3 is TGTGCCAGCAAGAGCAGGGGTGTCACTGAAGCTTTCTTT. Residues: CASKSRGVTEAFF.